This T cell receptor beta chain was observed in a study of T cell repertoires in cytomegalovirus infection. TCRdb re-derived calls from the reads in MiXCR, one entry per CDR3 protein. The table lists some 180,000 distinct CDR3 sequences, roughly 9% of them singletons. Losses at the gene ends were 0 bases for V and 6 bases for J; bases not matched to a gene: 18. CDR3 length: 19 amino acids. CDR1 is SGHKS and CDR2 is YYEKEE in the germline V gene (reference sequence). This TCR was sampled from a human donor in good health (CMV status not recorded). Some clones in this sample may be carry-over from other donors' samples. Specimen: PBMCs. V gene TRBV5-5 combines with J gene TRBJ2-1, with 7 bases fitting TRBD2. The CDR3 DNA reads as TGTGCCAGCAGCTTGGAAGGGGAGGTATGGGGCGGGAGCGGCAATGAGCAGTTCTTC. It encodes CASSLEGEVWGGSGNEQFF. Complete variable domain (other parts from reference TRBV5-5 and TRBJ2-1): DAGVTQSPTHLIKTRGQQVTLRCSPISGHKSVSWYQQVLGQGPQFIFQYYEKEERGRGNFPDRFSARQFPNYSSELNVNALLLGDSALYLCASSLEGEVWGGSGNEQFFGPGTRLTVL.